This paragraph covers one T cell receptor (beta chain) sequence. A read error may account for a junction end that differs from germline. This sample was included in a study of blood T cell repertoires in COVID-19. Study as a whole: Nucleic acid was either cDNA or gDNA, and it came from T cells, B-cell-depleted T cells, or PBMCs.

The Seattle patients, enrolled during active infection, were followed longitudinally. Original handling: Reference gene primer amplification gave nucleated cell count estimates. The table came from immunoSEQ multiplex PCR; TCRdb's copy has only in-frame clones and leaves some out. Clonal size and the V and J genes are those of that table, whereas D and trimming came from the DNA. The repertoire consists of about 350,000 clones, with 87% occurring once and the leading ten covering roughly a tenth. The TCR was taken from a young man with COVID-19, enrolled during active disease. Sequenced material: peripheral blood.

The CDR3 DNA follows: TGTGCCAGCAGCATAGCCGCCCTGACAGGGCGGGAAGGAGAGACCCAGTACTTC. Protein: CASSIAALTGREGETQYF. The rearrangement uses TRBV7-8 and TRBJ2-5, with D possibly TRBD1 on 7 matching bases. This CDR3 is built from 18 residues. From germline, CDR1 is SGHVS and CDR2 FQNEAQ.